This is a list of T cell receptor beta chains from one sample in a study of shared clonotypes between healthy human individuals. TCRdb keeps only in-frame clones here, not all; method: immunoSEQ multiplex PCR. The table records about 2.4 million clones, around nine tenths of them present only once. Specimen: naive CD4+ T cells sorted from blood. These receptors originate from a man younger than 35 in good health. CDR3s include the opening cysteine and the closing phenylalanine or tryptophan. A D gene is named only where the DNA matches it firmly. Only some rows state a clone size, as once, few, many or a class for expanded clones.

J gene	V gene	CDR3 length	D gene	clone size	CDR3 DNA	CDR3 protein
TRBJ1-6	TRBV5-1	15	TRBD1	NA	TGCGCCAGCAGCTTGTCCGACAGGGGGCATTCACCCCTCCACTTT	CASSLSDRGHSPLHF
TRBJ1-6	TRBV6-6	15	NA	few	TGTGCCAGCAGTTACCGACAGCCAAATAATTCACCCCTCCACTTT	CASSYRQPNNSPLHF
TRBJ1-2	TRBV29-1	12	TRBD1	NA	TGCAGTGCCGGGTGGACAGGGCAAGGCTACACCTTC	CSAGWTGQGYTF
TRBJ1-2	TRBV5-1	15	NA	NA	TGCGCCAGCAGCAATGTCGGGACATCTAACTATGGCTACACCTTC	CASSNVGTSNYGYTF
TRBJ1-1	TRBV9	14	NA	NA	TGTGCCAGCAGCGTAGAAGGGGCGGGGACTGAAGCTTTCTTT	CASSVEGAGTEAFF
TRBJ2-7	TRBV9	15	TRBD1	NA	TGTGCCAGCAGCGTAGATCTGACAGGGGGCCACGAGCAGTACTTC	CASSVDLTGGHEQYF
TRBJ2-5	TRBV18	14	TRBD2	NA	TGTGCCAGCTCACCACCTGGACTAGCGGAGACCCAGTACTTC	CASSPPGLAETQYF
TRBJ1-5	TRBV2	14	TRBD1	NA	TGTGCCAGCAGTCTGGGGACAGTTCATCAGCCCCAGCATTTT	CASSLGTVHQPQHF
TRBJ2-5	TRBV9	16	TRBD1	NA	TGTGCCAGCAGCGTAGATCCCGGGACAGGGGGGGAGACCCAGTACTTC	CASSVDPGTGGETQYF
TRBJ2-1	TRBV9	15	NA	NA	TGTGCCAGCAGCGTAGCTCCTAGTGGGTACAATGAGCAGTTCTTC	CASSVAPSGYNEQFF
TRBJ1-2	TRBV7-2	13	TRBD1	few	TGTGCCAGCAGCCACAGGGGTGGGTATGGCTACACCTTC	CASSHRGGYGYTF
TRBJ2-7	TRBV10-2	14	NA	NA	TGCGCCAGCAGTGTATGGGACCTACCCTACGAGCAGTACTTC	CASSVWDLPYEQYF
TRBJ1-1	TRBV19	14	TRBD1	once	TGTGCCAGTAGTTCCCGGACAGGGAACACTGAAGCTTTCTTT	CASSSRTGNTEAFF
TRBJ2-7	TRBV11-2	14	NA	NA	TGTGCCAGCAGCTTTCGGGCCCATCTCTACGAGCAGTACTTC	CASSFRAHLYEQYF
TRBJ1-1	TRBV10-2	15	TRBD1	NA	TGCGCCAGCAGTGAGCTAAAGACAGGGGGCACTGAAGCTTTCTTT	CASSELKTGGTEAFF
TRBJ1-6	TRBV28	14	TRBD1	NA	TGTGCCAGCAGCGCTCCAGGGGGCGATTCACCCCTCCACTTT	CASSAPGGDSPLHF
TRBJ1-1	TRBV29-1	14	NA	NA	TGCAGCGTCGACAGAGGGACTTTGAACACTGAAGCTTTCTTT	CSVDRGTLNTEAFF
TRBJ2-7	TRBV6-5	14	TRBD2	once	TGTGCCAGCAGCCCCGGACTAGTTCCCTACGAGCAGTACTTC	CASSPGLVPYEQYF
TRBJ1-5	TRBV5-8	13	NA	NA	TGTGCCAGCAGCTGGACTAACGGGGGGCCCCAGCATTTT	CASSWTNGGPQHF
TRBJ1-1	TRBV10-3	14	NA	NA	TGTGCCATCAGTGGGGTGGAACAAGGCCTTGAAGCTTTCTTT	CAISGVEQGLEAFF
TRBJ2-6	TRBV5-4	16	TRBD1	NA	TGTGCCAGCACCTCCTCGACAGGGGTCGGGGCCAACGTCCTGACTTTC	CASTSSTGVGANVLTF
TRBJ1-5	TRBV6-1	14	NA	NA	TGTGCCAGCAGTGCGGGGGTGGGCAATCAGCCCCAGCATTTT	CASSAGVGNQPQHF
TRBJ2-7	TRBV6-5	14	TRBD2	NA	TGTGCCAGCAGCAGGACTAGCGGGAGTCTCGAGCAGTACTTC	CASSRTSGSLEQYF
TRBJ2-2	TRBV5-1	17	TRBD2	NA	TGCGCCAGCAGCAAGGGACTAGCGGGAAGAGTGGGCGGGGAGCTGTTTTTT	CASSKGLAGRVGGELFF